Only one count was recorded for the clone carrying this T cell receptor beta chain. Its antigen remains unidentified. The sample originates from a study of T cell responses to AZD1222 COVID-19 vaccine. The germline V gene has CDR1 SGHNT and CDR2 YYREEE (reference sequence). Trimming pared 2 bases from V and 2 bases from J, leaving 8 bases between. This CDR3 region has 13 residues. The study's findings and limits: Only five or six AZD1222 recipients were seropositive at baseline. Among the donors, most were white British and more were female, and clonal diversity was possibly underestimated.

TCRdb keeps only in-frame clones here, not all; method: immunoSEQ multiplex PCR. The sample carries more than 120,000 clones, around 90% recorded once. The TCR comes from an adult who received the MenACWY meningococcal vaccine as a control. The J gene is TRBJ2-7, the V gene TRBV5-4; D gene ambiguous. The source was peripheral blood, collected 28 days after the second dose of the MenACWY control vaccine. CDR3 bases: TGTGCCAGCAGCTTCGGTGGAACCTACGAGCAGTACTTC. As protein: CASSFGGTYEQYF.